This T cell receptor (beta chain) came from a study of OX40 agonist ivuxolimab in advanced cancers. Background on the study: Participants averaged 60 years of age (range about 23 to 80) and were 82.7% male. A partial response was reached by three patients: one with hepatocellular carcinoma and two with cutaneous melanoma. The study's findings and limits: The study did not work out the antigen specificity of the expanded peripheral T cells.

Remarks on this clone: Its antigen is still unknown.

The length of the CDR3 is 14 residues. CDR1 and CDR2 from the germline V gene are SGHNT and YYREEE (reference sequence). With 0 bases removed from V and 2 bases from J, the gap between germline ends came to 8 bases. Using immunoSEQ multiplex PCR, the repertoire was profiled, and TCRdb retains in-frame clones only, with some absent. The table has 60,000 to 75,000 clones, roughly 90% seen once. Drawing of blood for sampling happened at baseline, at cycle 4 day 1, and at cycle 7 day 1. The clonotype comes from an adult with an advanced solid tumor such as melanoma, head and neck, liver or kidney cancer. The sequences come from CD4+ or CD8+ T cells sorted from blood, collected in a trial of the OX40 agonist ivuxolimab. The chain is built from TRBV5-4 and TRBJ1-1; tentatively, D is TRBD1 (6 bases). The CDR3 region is CASSLEQGNTEAFF. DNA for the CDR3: TGTGCCAGCAGCTTGGAACAGGGAAACACTGAAGCTTTCTTT.